A single sample gave rise to the 18 T cell receptor beta chains below, sequenced in a study of vaccination and CD4 T cells after COVID-19. Treatment here: approximately 11-day PBMC culture with coronavirus spike peptide pools or control peptides (ViraFEST assay). Sequenced with the Oncomine TCR Beta short-read assay was DNA taken from cultured CD4+ T cells. TCRdb reprocessed the PCR reads with MiXCR, giving one entry per CDR3 protein. The sample gives 20,000 to 30,000 distinct CDR3 sequences, roughly 62% of which show up once; 20% to 25% is in the top ten. Antigens of these TCRs are unknown. Sequences were derived from CD4+ T cells from blood, cultured in vitro, sampled after SARS-CoV-2 vaccination. The source is a human donor who received a COVID-19 vaccine.

The chain recombines TRBV30 with TRBJ1-6; D ambiguous. The CDR3 loop spans 17 amino acids. V dropped 1 base and J dropped 11 bases, with 24 bases sitting between them. Germline loops: CDR1 GTSNPN, CDR2 SVGIG (reference sequence). The CDR3 here is CAWSGVAALIPGAPLHF. The CDR3, as DNA: TGTGCCTGGAGTGGAGTGGCGGCTTTAATCCCCGGAGCACCCCTCCACTTT.

The chain combines TRBV19 with TRBJ1-1, with TRBD1 as a possible D gene (5 bases). CDR3 length equals 14 residues. The V gene lost 8 bases and the J gene lost 3 bases, with 16 bases spanning the gap. CDR1 LNHDA and CDR2 SQIVND come from the germline V gene (reference sequence). The CDR3 nucleotides read TGTGCCAGTCGCCCGGGGGGGGTCGACACTGAAGCTTTCTTT. Encoded protein: CASRPGGVDTEAFF.

The gene calls are TRBV9 and TRBJ2-3, with 9 positions matching TRBD2. The V segment lost 0 bases and the J segment 4 bases; nucleotides outside the gene matches: 9. Germline CDR1 is SGDLS and CDR2 is YYNGEE. The CDR3 contains 17 residues. CDR3: CASSVEGGGAIADTQYF. DNA for the CDR3: TGTGCCAGCAGCGTAGAAGGCGGGGGGGCCATAGCAGATACGCAGTATTTT.

The V gene is TRBV27, the J gene TRBJ2-6; unclear D gene. The CDR3 consists of 15 residues. With 6 bases removed from V and 0 bases from J, the gap between germline ends came to 9 bases. Germline loops: CDR1 MNHEY, CDR2 SMNVEV (reference sequence). CDR3 DNA: TGTGCCAGCAGAAAAGAGAGCTCTGGGGCCAACGTCCTGACTTTC. Translated: CASRKESSGANVLTF.

This clonotype has just a few counts. This sequence joins TRBV6-4 and TRBJ2-3; no clear D gene. Germline lookup yields CDR1 MRHNA and CDR2 SNTAGT. V lost 3 bases and J 2 bases, leaving 6 bases between the germline ends. There are 13 residues in the CDR3. In nucleotides, the CDR3 is TGTGCCAGCAGTGAGCAGAACACAGATACGCAGTATTTT. Its protein product is CASSEQNTDTQYF.

This chain links TRBV24-1 with TRBJ2-3; perhaps TRBD1 as D (6 bases). This CDR3 has 15 residues. Trimming took off 6 bases at V and 1 base at J, with 13 bases between the two ends. Looked up from germline, CDR1 is KGHDR and CDR2 is SFDVKD. CDR3: CATSRQVGGTDTQYF. The CDR3 DNA is TGTGCCACCAGTCGACAGGTAGGGGGCACAGATACGCAGTATTTT.

The chain uses TRBV19 and TRBJ2-7; 7 nucleotides match TRBD1. Germline-derived CDR1 and CDR2 are LNHDA and SQIVND (reference sequence). After removal of 5 bases from V and 0 bases from J, the junction contained 4 bases not matched to a gene. The CDR3 covers 14 residues. Written as DNA, the CDR3 is TGTGCCAGTAGTTCTCGGGACAGCTCCTACGAGCAGTACTTC. Translation: CASSSRDSSYEQYF.

This chain links TRBV19 with TRBJ2-3; 7 positions match TRBD2. CDR1 is LNHDA and CDR2 is SQIVND in the germline V gene (reference sequence). This CDR3 region has 13 residues. The junction had 6 bases not matched to a gene; V was cut back by 10 bases and J by 2 bases. CDR3 sequence reads: CATGLGVTDTQYF. CDR3 DNA: TGTGCCACCGGACTAGGGGTCACAGATACGCAGTATTTT.

This rearrangement joins TRBV5-1 to TRBJ2-5; TRBD1 is a possible D gene (6 bases). Looked up from germline, CDR1 is SGHRS and CDR2 is YFSETQ. V lost 0 bases and J 9 bases, leaving 18 bases between the germline ends. This CDR3 is built from 15 residues. The CDR3 region is CASSLALAASGAQYF. CDR3 nucleotide sequence: TGCGCCAGCAGCTTGGCTCTGGCGGCCTCAGGGGCCCAGTACTTC.

This clonotype has more than one count but fewer than ten. The chain links TRBV19 to TRBJ1-1, with D perhaps TRBD1 (6 bases). The germline gives CDR1 LNHDA, CDR2 SQIVND (reference sequence). V lost 8 bases, J lost 3 bases, and 19 bases lay in between. The CDR3 runs to 15 residues. In DNA form, the CDR3 reads TGTGCCAGTGGATTACAGGGCGGCTCTCACACTGAAGCTTTCTTT. Amino acids: CASGLQGGSHTEAFF.

This clonotype was seen a few times. V is TRBV10-3 and J is TRBJ1-2; 7 nucleotides agree with TRBD1. With 3 bases clipped from V and 8 bases from J, the junction kept 12 bases outside the gene matches. The length of the CDR3 is 15 residues. The V gene's germline CDR1 is ENHRY and CDR2 SYGVKD. The CDR3 region is CAISDSDRAGGGYTF. The CDR3 DNA follows: TGTGCCATCAGTGATTCAGACAGGGCGGGAGGGGGCTACACCTTC.

Concerning this clonotype: At one end the junction does not follow the germline gene, possibly because of a read error. The chain couples TRBV6-1 to TRBJ2-5; 7 bases align to TRBD1. The germline CDR1 and CDR2 sequences are MNHNS and SASEGT. The length of the CDR3 is 14 residues. CDR3 nucleotides: TGTGCCAGCAGGGAAGGACAGGTCCTCAGGACCCAGTACTTC. This sequence encodes CASREGQVLRTQYF.

This chain links TRBV5-1 with TRBJ2-3, with 9 nucleotides matching TRBD2. There are 15 residues in the CDR3. CDR1 and CDR2 from the germline V gene are SGHRS and YFSETQ. After removal of 4 bases from V and 2 bases from J, the junction contained 5 bases not matched to a gene. The CDR3 region is CASSLSGRHTDTQYF. The CDR3 DNA is TGCGCCAGCAGCCTTAGCGGGAGACACACAGATACGCAGTATTTT.

The chain has TRBV20-1 and TRBJ2-1; D unclear. The CDR3 runs to 15 residues. CDR1 is DFQATT, CDR2 SNEGSKA, per germline (reference sequence). The ends were cut back, 1 base at V and 7 bases at J, with 17 bases in the middle. In DNA form, the CDR3 reads TGCAGTGCTAGAGCGGAGCAAATTAGAGTAAATGAGCAGTTCTTC. As protein: CSARAEQIRVNEQFF.

The chain has TRBV30 and TRBJ1-1; D remains unclear. The CDR3 is 14 residues long. The V and J ends lost 0 bases and 4 bases respectively, with 12 bases between them. CDR1 GTSNPN and CDR2 SVGIG come from the germline V gene (reference sequence). This chain's CDR3 is CAWSVLRPGTEAFF. CDR3 nucleotide sequence: TGTGCCTGGAGTGTACTACGGCCGGGCACTGAAGCTTTCTTT.

In regard to this clonotype: At one end the junction does not follow the germline gene, possibly because of a read error. The rearrangement uses TRBV7-9 and TRBJ2-3; D might be TRBD1 or TRBD2, each matching 5 bases. The CDR3 is 15 amino acids. CDR1 is SEHNR, CDR2 FQNEAQ, per germline (reference sequence). The DNA for the CDR3 is TGTGCCAGCAGCTTACTTGGTAGCGCCACAGGTACGCAGTATTTT. This gives the protein CASSLLGSATGTQYF.

The genes are TRBV7-6 and TRBJ1-2, with 7 nucleotides matching TRBD1. V lost 4 bases, J lost 5 bases, and 16 bases stayed unmatched. This CDR3 contains 17 residues. The V gene's germline CDR1 is SGHVS and CDR2 FNYEAQ. CDR3 amino acids: CASSSSDGQAPGYGYTF. In DNA form, the CDR3 reads TGTGCCAGCAGCTCCTCCGATGGACAGGCCCCTGGGTATGGCTACACCTTC.

This clonotype was detected once. This chain uses TRBV20-1 with TRBJ1-2; no definite D call. This CDR3 spans 15 amino acids. The germline V gene has CDR1 DFQATT and CDR2 SNEGSKA (reference sequence). Trimming stripped 0 bases from V and 4 bases from J, with 15 bases between. CDR3 region: CSARDRIASSYGYTF. CDR3 nucleotide sequence: TGCAGTGCTAGAGATCGGATAGCTAGCTCCTATGGCTACACCTTC.